This T cell receptor beta chain is drawn from a study of blood T cell repertoires in COVID-19. For the study at large: PBMCs, B-cell-depleted T cells, or T cells provided the cDNA or gDNA that made up the material.

Original processing notes: Reference gene primer amplification gave nucleated cell count estimates. TCRdb keeps only in-frame clones here, not all; method: immunoSEQ multiplex PCR. The D gene and trimming were derived from the DNA, and the V and J assignments and clone size from that table. The data contain 60,000 to 75,000 clones, approximately 85% of them singletons. V lost 2 bases to trimming and J lost 7 bases, with 11 bases between them. CDR1 is GTSNPN, CDR2 SVGIG, per germline (reference sequence). The CDR3 is 12 amino acids. Input material: peripheral blood. This chain joins TRBV30 and TRBJ1-1; a possible D gene is TRBD1 (5 bases). This clonotype was sampled from a woman older than 75 with active or convalescent COVID-19. The CDR3, as DNA: TGTGCCTGGAGTCCACGGGGGGTTGAAGCTTTCTTT. Residues: CAWSPRGVEAFF.